This is a list of T cell receptor beta chains from one sample in a study of early T cells in non-severe SARS-CoV-2 infection. Each CDR3 protein is one row after TCRdb ran MiXCR on the 5' RACE reads. The repertoire holds 80,000 to 95,000 distinct CDR3 sequences, with roughly 15% as singletons. Sequenced input: whole blood. The source of these receptors is an adult who was a healthcare worker with PCR-confirmed SARS-CoV-2 infection or an uninfected control (not recorded which). CDR3s include the opening cysteine and the closing phenylalanine or tryptophan. D genes are given only for firm matches. The size field is filled for only some rows; it gives once, few, many or a size class.

TRBV21-1	-	TRBJ1-1	many	14	TGTGCCAGCAGCAACAAACAGGGACTCGCTGAAGCTTTCTTT	CASSNKQGLAEAFF
TRBV30	-	TRBJ1-2	-	13	TGTGCCTCCACCACGGGACTCTCTCGTGGCTACACCTTC	CASTTGLSRGYTF
TRBV30	-	TRBJ1-4	many	15	TGTGCCTGGAGTGGGCTGATCGGCAGGGATGAAAAACTGTTTTTT	CAWSGLIGRDEKLFF
TRBV6-4	-	TRBJ1-5	-	15	TGTGCCAGCAGTGAGGGAGGGGCGCGCAATCAGCCCCAGCATTTT	CASSEGGARNQPQHF
TRBV12-3/TRBV12-4	-	TRBJ1-6	-	12	TGTGCCAGCAGGTCGACAAATTCACCCCTCCACTTT	CASRSTNSPLHF
TRBV5-6	-	TRBJ2-1	many	16	TGTGCCAGCAGCTTGTTTCGCGTCGGGGACTACAATGAGCAGTTCTTC	CASSLFRVGDYNEQFF
TRBV6-1	-	TRBJ1-5	few	15	TGTGCCAGCAGTGAAGCGCTCGGACAATATCAGCCCCAGCATTTT	CASSEALGQYQPQHF
TRBV29-1	TRBD1	TRBJ2-5	-	12	TGCAGCGGACAGGGGGCGGGGGAGACCCAGTACTTC	CSGQGAGETQYF
TRBV11-2	-	TRBJ2-5	-	13	TGTGCCAGCAGCTTCGTACAACAAGAGACCCAGTACTTC	CASSFVQQETQYF
TRBV19	TRBD1	TRBJ2-2	many	16	TGTGCCAGTAGTTCCGGGACAGCCTGGGACACCGGGGAGCTGTTTTTT	CASSSGTAWDTGELFF
TRBV11-2	-	TRBJ2-5	medium-sized	16	TGTGCCAGCAGCTTTTGGGGCAACCTGTACCAAGAGACCCAGTACTTC	CASSFWGNLYQETQYF
TRBV7-9	TRBD1	TRBJ1-1	-	15	TGTCCCAGCAGCCGCCTAAGGGACAGAGCCACTGAAGCTTTCTTT	CPSSRLRDRATEAFF
TRBV7-2	TRBD1	TRBJ2-3	few	15	TGTGCCAGCAGCTGGAAAACAGGGGGCACAGATACGCAGTATTTT	CASSWKTGGTDTQYF
TRBV6-5	-	TRBJ2-6	few	16	TGTGCCAGCAGTTACTCTGCGGGATCTGGGGCCAACGTCCTGACTTTC	CASSYSAGSGANVLTF
TRBV15	-	TRBJ1-5	many	15	TGTGCCACCAGCAGTCACCTTGGAGGGATCCAGCCCCAGCATTTT	CATSSHLGGIQPQHF
TRBV20-1	-	TRBJ2-5	many	16	TGCAGTGCTAGAGTCCCTCGGGGCAACTTCCAAGAGACCCAGTACTTC	CSARVPRGNFQETQYF
TRBV20-1	-	TRBJ2-7	-	13	TGCAGTGCTAGACATGCCGTAGCAGGCGAGCAGTACTTC	CSARHAVAGEQYF
TRBV18	-	TRBJ1-1	-	13	TGTGCCAGCTCAAGCCCGAAGGGGTCCGAAGCTTTCTTT	CASSSPKGSEAFF
TRBV10-3	-	TRBJ2-3	many	15	TGTGCCATCAGTGATTGGGAGGGGGCTAAAGATACGCAGTATTTT	CAISDWEGAKDTQYF
TRBV10-3	TRBD1	TRBJ2-4	-	16	TGTGCCATCAGTGAGTCGGGGCCGGGACAGGGCCACATTCAGTACTTC	CAISESGPGQGHIQYF
TRBV3-1	-	TRBJ1-2	few	16	TGTGCCAGCAGCCAAGAAGGTTCCGCGACAGTCTATGGCTACACCTTC	CASSQEGSATVYGYTF
TRBV20-1	TRBD1	TRBJ2-7	few	14	TGCAGTGCTCTCAAGACCGGGACAGGGGGCGAGCAGTACTTC	CSALKTGTGGEQYF
TRBV19	TRBD1	TRBJ2-6	few	14	TGTGCCAGTAGTATGACAGGGGGGGCCAACGTCCTGACTTTC	CASSMTGGANVLTF
TRBV7-9	TRBD2	TRBJ2-1	few	14	TGTGCCAGCAGCTTAGGCCCCCCTAGCGGGGGGCCACTCTTC	CASSLGPPSGGPLF
TRBV7-9	-	TRBJ2-1	many	12	TGTGCCAGCAGCCCCCTCAACAATGAGCAGTTCTTC	CASSPLNNEQFF
TRBV30	-	TRBJ2-7	-	15	TGTGCCTGGAGTGTAAGGCGGGACGGGTCCTACGAGCAGTACTTC	CAWSVRRDGSYEQYF
TRBV18	-	TRBJ1-1	-	13	TGTGCCAGCTCACCTCTTACCGGGGAAGAAGCTTTCTTT	CASSPLTGEEAFF
TRBV29-1	TRBD1	TRBJ2-3	few	14	TGCAGCGTTGAACAGGGGGCGACCACAGATACGCAGTATTTT	CSVEQGATTDTQYF
TRBV9	-	TRBJ2-3	-	14	TGTGCCAGCAGCGTAGGGGTTTTCACAGATACGCAGTATTTT	CASSVGVFTDTQYF
TRBV30	-	TRBJ1-1	many	14	TGTGCCTGGAGTGCCGGGGGTTTCGACACTGAAGCTTTCTTT	CAWSAGGFDTEAFF
TRBV12-3/TRBV12-4	-	TRBJ2-1	few	15	TGTGCCAGCAGTTTCGGGGCTAGCTCCTACAATGAGCAGTTCTTC	CASSFGASSYNEQFF
TRBV11-2	-	TRBJ2-1	many	15	TGTGCCAGCAGACCCGCCCCAGCTCTAAACAATGAGCAGTTCTTC	CASRPAPALNNEQFF
TRBV20-1	TRBD2	TRBJ2-1	few	15	TGCAGTGCTCGTGGACTAGCGGATTCCTACAATGAGCAGTTCTTC	CSARGLADSYNEQFF
TRBV3-1	-	TRBJ2-7	-	12	TGTGCCAGCAGCCAAGTGGAGGACGAGCAGTACTTC	CASSQVEDEQYF
TRBV7-2	-	TRBJ1-2	-	17	TGTGCCAGCAGCTTAGCGCGGGCCAGGGGACCTATCCGCCGGTACACCTTC	CASSLARARGPIRRYTF
TRBV14	-	TRBJ1-1	many	16	TGTGCCAGCAGCCCAGGGCACCAAACTAGGGACACTGAAGCTTTCTTT	CASSPGHQTRDTEAFF
TRBV7-2	TRBD2	TRBJ2-7	many	15	TGTGCCAGCAGCTTAATCAGCGGGGGGGCCAGCGAGCAGTACTTC	CASSLISGGASEQYF
TRBV11-3	-	TRBJ2-2	many	14	TGTGCCAGCAGCTTAAGGTGGGGCACCGGGGAGCTGTTTTTT	CASSLRWGTGELFF
TRBV6-1	-	TRBJ2-2	many	14	TGTGCCAGCGAGGGTACGGACCACACCGGGGAGCTGTTTTTT	CASEGTDHTGELFF
TRBV6-5	TRBD1	TRBJ2-7	few	15	TGTGCCAGCAGTTTCCGGGACAGGGGTGCTTGGGGGCAGTACTTC	CASSFRDRGAWGQYF
TRBV11-2	-	TRBJ1-2	few	13	TGTGCCAGCACCCAAGGCGGGTTCTATGGCTACACCTTC	CASTQGGFYGYTF
TRBV5-1	-	TRBJ2-5	-	18	TGCGCCAGCAGCCTCGGACAGTCATCCGTCCAATACCAAGAGACCCAGTACTTC	CASSLGQSSVQYQETQYF
TRBV19	TRBD2	TRBJ2-1	many	14	TGTGCCAGTAGTATAGATGGGACTAACTATGAGCAGTTCTTC	CASSIDGTNYEQFF
TRBV20-1	-	TRBJ1-1	few	14	TGCAGTGCTAGAGATTTGGTGGGGTACACTGAAGCTTTCTTT	CSARDLVGYTEAFF
TRBV29-1	-	TRBJ2-5	many	12	TGCAGCGTTGAAGTACAGCAAGAGACCCAGTACTTC	CSVEVQQETQYF
TRBV7-6	-	TRBJ2-7	few	14	TGTGCCAGCAGCCCAGACCCGTTGGCGTACGAGCAGTACTTC	CASSPDPLAYEQYF
TRBV29-1	-	TRBJ1-1	few	10	TGCAGCGTTGAGGGTGCTGAAGCTTTCTTT	CSVEGAEAFF
TRBV7-2	TRBD2	TRBJ2-2	-	15	TGTGCCAGCAGCTTAGAACGGGGGGGAAGCGGGGAGCTGTTTTTT	CASSLERGGSGELFF
TRBV20-1	-	TRBJ2-1	many	16	TGCAGTGCCACGAGCGGTGGGCCGAGCTCCTACAATGAGCAGTTCTTC	CSATSGGPSSYNEQFF
TRBV5-5	-	TRBJ1-2	many	12	TGTGCCAGCAGCTCCCAGGACTATGGCTACACCTTC	CASSSQDYGYTF
TRBV7-6	-	TRBJ1-3	few	17	TGTGCCAGCAGCTTACAGGGACACCAGAGCTCTGGAAACACCATATATTTT	CASSLQGHQSSGNTIYF
TRBV5-6	TRBD2	TRBJ2-1	few	13	TGTGCCAGCAGCACCGGGACTAGCGGGGCCGAGTTCTTC	CASSTGTSGAEFF
TRBV12-3/TRBV12-4	TRBD1	TRBJ2-1	-	14	TGTGCCAGCTCCCCCCTCGGACAGGGCAATGAGCAGTTCTTC	CASSPLGQGNEQFF
TRBV18	-	TRBJ1-2	many	15	TGTGCCAGCTCACCACCGGCGGCGGTCGTCTATGGCTACACCTTC	CASSPPAAVVYGYTF
TRBV15	TRBD1	TRBJ1-2	many	17	TGTGCCACCAGCAGAGCGGGACAGCTGGATCGAGATCATGGCTACACCTTC	CATSRAGQLDRDHGYTF
TRBV5-1	TRBD1	TRBJ2-1	many	14	TGCGCCAGCAGCTTGGCACAGGGGCGAAATGAGCAGTTCTTC	CASSLAQGRNEQFF
TRBV10-1	-	TRBJ2-5	-	15	TGCGCCAGCAGTGAGTTTGGACACCGAGGGGAGACCCAGTACTTC	CASSEFGHRGETQYF